This T cell receptor beta chain was recovered during a study of brain T cells in children with intractable seizures (dated by TCRdb to the early 2020s). Regarding the complete study: Resected brain tissue from 53 pediatric epilepsy surgery cases was initially screened for immune gene transcripts with a NanoString immunology panel. Among the approximately twelve selected surgery cases, pre-surgery blood was additionally sequenced for eight, leaving four cases with brain tissue only. What the study reported, not specific to this receptor: Because pre- and post-surgery blood were sequenced to different depths, clones absent from the pre-surgery sample may reflect undersampling. The patients' HCMV serostatus was not known, and viral specificity was inferred solely from CDR3 sequence similarity.

The time point label here, explained by the study, means: resected brain tissue, or blood drawn just prior to surgery. The surgery cases that showed the highest brain T cell transcript signatures were chosen for TCR beta chain sequencing of brain tissue, and of blood when it was available. Before surgery, patients had received at least one anti-epileptic drug. The TCR-sequenced patients were children whose drug-resistant epilepsy was caused by tuberous sclerosis complex, focal cortical dysplasia, Rasmussen encephalitis or hemimegalencephaly. Blood samples were drawn just before the epilepsy surgery. The Monarch genomic DNA purification kit was used to extract bulk genomic DNA from unsorted brain tissue and from whole blood. TCR beta chain sequences were generated from genomic DNA using the immunoSEQ assay. Processing in the source paper ran as follows. CDR3 sequences that did not begin with the conserved framework cysteine at position 104 were removed by hand. To get clonality, the normalized Shannon's Diversity Index was subtracted from one, giving values from 0 (maximal diversity) to 1 (oligoclonal). Chi-squared comparison-of-proportions tests were used to check whether the frequency of the same CDR3 differed between samples, for example brain versus blood. Public clonotypes were identified by searching immuneACCESS, and similarity to known antiviral clonotypes was assessed with the VDJdb browser. TCRdb retrieved this table from immuneACCESS and kept in-frame rearrangements only. Not all clones are present; in checked studies, unresolved V genes account for under half, and no reason is known for the remainder. The V and J calls and clone size come from that table; D and trimming were worked out from the DNA. The sample table shows about 22,000 clones, and 94% are seen once. Jointly, the top ten make up approximately 6.5% of the sample.

Concerning this clone itself: It lacks a known antigen. No per-base quality is available; no much larger clone lies one base away.

The germline V gene encodes CDR1 SQVTM and CDR2 ANQGSEA. The CDR3 starts with the cysteine, ends with the phenylalanine, and has 14 residues. The DNA shown is the 42-base CDR3, in frame from base 1. The V end loses 2 bases and the J end loses 2 bases, and a stretch of 12 bases separates them. The V and J segments used are TRBV29-1 and TRBJ2-5; no D segment can be confidently identified. The clonotype was recovered from a boy aged 5-17 years with focal cortical dysplasia and intractable seizures. The sample was peripheral blood, taken at surgery. The nucleotides are TGCAGCGTTGAACCCCAGGAGCAACAAGAGACCCAGTACTTC. Its protein is CSVEPQEQQETQYF. With the portions outside the CDR3 filled from the reference TRBV29-1 and TRBJ2-5 genes, the complete variable region becomes SAVISQKPSRDICQRGTSLTIQCQVDSQVTMMFWYRQQPGQSLTLIATANQGSEATYESGFVIDKFPISRPNLTFSTLTVSNMSPEDSSIYLCSVEPQEQQETQYFGPGTRLLVL.